A selection of T cell receptor beta chains follows, all from one sample in a study of tumor and adjacent non-tumor tissue in lung cancer. TCRdb redid the calling of the multiplex PCR reads with MiXCR, one entry per CDR3 protein. This table holds under 95,000 distinct CDR3 sequences, roughly three fifths found once. The sample consisted of lung tumor tissue. Source of these receptors: a man aged 65 to 79 with non-small cell lung cancer. CDR3s include the opening cysteine and the closing phenylalanine or tryptophan. Fields, in order: V gene, D gene, J gene, CDR3 protein. D genes are given only for firm matches.

>TRBV5-1|NA|TRBJ2-3
CASSLEADTQYF
>TRBV6-1|NA|TRBJ1-4
CASSGRTAERLFF
>TRBV20-1|NA|TRBJ1-1
CSAGADTEAFF
>TRBV10-2|NA|TRBJ2-7
CANSDSGFYEQYF
>TRBV11-2|NA|TRBJ2-5
CAISLDPQGTQYF
>TRBV20-1|NA|TRBJ1-5
CSAPPGVGHPQRF
>TRBV12-3/TRBV12-4|TRBD1|TRBJ2-7
CASTITGDSSYEQYF
>TRBV5-1|NA|TRBJ2-2
CASSLGLDIMFGGELFF
>TRBV4-2|NA|TRBJ1-2
CASSPSVGNYGYTF
>TRBV6-5|TRBD2|TRBJ2-1
CVSSYSGGTSHEKFF
>TRBV5-1|TRBD2|TRBJ2-1
CAIGPGLAGGSEQFF
>TRBV6-2/TRBV6-3|NA|TRBJ1-5
CASRYAGGSGNQHQHF
>TRBV10-3|NA|TRBJ2-5
CAIKGQFLESQYF
>TRBV11-2|TRBD2|TRBJ2-5
CTSRLGASGIVVETQYF
>TRBV11-2|TRBD1|TRBJ2-7
CANSTSDRGYEQYF
>TRBV12-3/TRBV12-4|NA|TRBJ2-7
CASSPHQVQYF
>TRBV5-5|TRBD1|TRBJ1-5
CASSEKTGGGQPQHF
>TRBV29-1|TRBD2|TRBJ2-1
CSVGGTSSYNEQFF
>TRBV11-1|NA|TRBJ2-1
CASSTRQLANGRKNEQLF
>TRBV4-1|TRBD1|TRBJ2-7
CANSQEGTGGDEQYF
>TRBV14|NA|TRBJ1-3
CASSQGQRGNTIYF
>TRBV12-3/TRBV12-4|NA|TRBJ2-5
CTSTGGETQYF
>TRBV6-5|NA|TRBJ2-7
CPSRRYRDPNYEQYF
>TRBV11-1|NA|TRBJ1-1
CVSNLNTEAFF
>TRBV28|NA|TRBJ2-7
CASRLTQGTSSYEQYF
>TRBV5-6|TRBD1|TRBJ1-5
CARSRTPGQGAYQPQHF
>TRBV11-2|NA|TRBJ2-6
CASSQWGGPGTNVLTF
>TRBV2|NA|TRBJ2-5
CASSGDALGTQYF
>TRBV11-2|NA|TRBJ2-7
CASSLDRGERYSYEQYF
>TRBV5-1|TRBD2|TRBJ2-3
CASSLERGGLGTDTQYF
>TRBV11-1|NA|TRBJ2-5
CASNRTDQETQYF